The present T cell receptor beta chain was sequenced within a study of breast tumors, draining lymph nodes, adjacent tissues. Findings and limits, study-wide: Tumor repertoires ranked between lymph nodes and nontumor tissue in diversity, with V and J gene preferences. Data fit most tumor T cells coming from lymph node, expanding in tumor. Luminal-like breast cancer showed significantly greater tumor-nontumor repertoire similarity than basal-like breast cancer did.

The lymph nodes were axillary draining lymph nodes from breast cancer patients. The CDR3 totals 15 residues. V was clipped by 0 bases and J by 5 bases, with 13 bases between them. Germline V gene lookup returns CDR1 LNHNV and CDR2 YYDKDF (reference sequence). TCRdb analysed the multiplex PCR reads with MiXCR anew, one entry per CDR3 protein. This repertoire shows hundreds of thousands of distinct CDR3 sequences, roughly 30% found once; its top ten account for 1.2% to 1.5%. This clonotype was found many times. Its target is not known. Specimen: axillary lymph node tissue. The source of this sequence is a female donor with breast cancer. Some clones in this sample may be carry-over from other donors' samples. The V call is TRBV15, the J call TRBJ1-1; no reliable D call. The CDR3 loop is CATSRDQTGRTEAFF. CDR3 DNA sequence: TGTGCCACCAGCAGAGATCAGACGGGGAGGACTGAAGCTTTCTTT.